These 9 T cell receptor beta chains share one sample of origin, sequenced in a study of radiotherapy plus CTLA-4 blockade in lung cancer. TCRdb's table, derived via immunoSEQ multiplex PCR, lists solely in-frame clones and lacks some. The sample has about 97,000 clones; about 70% are singletons. The source material was peripheral blood, sampled from a patient treated with radiotherapy plus ipilimumab. The receptors come from a human donor with non-small cell lung cancer who had a partial response to radiotherapy plus ipilimumab. Some clones in this sample may be carry-over from other donors' samples.

The chain combines TRBV7-8 with TRBJ1-4; D call uncertain. There are 13 residues in the CDR3. Germline loops: CDR1 SGHVS, CDR2 FQNEAQ. Trimming pared 4 bases from V and 8 bases from J, leaving 11 bases between. CDR3 sequence (DNA): TGTGCCAGCAGCTCCCTACTCGGGGAAAAACTGTTTTTT. Translation gives CASSSLLGEKLFF.

In this sample, this clone turned up a few times. The chain's CDR3 is CASSNRGMSNYGYTF. The CDR3 DNA reads TGTGCCAGTTCGAACAGGGGGATGAGTAACTATGGCTACACCTTC. The chain employs TRBV19 and TRBJ1-2; 8 nucleotides agree with TRBD1. Per the germline V gene, CDR1 is LNHDA and CDR2 is SQIVND (reference sequence). CDR3 length equals 15 residues. Germline trimming cut 8 bases from V and 1 base from J; bases unmatched to any gene: 9.

The chain is built from TRBV10-3 and TRBJ2-5; 10 positions agree with TRBD2. This CDR3 is built from 15 residues. Germline V gives CDR1 ENHRY, CDR2 SYGVKD. Germline trimming cut 6 bases from V and 11 bases from J; bases unmatched to any gene: 15. The CDR3 reads CAISPGLATAGEQYF. In nucleotides, the CDR3 is TGTGCCATCAGCCCGGGACTAGCGACCGCTGGGGAGCAGTACTTC.

V usage is TRBV11-2 and J usage is TRBJ2-7, with 13 bases matching TRBD2. This CDR3 has 17 amino acids. The junction had 7 bases not matched to a gene; V was cut back by 0 bases and J by 5 bases. CDR1 and CDR2 (germline): SGHAT, FQNNGV. CDR3 DNA sequence: TGTGCCAGCAGCTTAGACCGGACTAGCGGGAGTTACAACGAGCAGTACTTC. The encoded protein is CASSLDRTSGSYNEQYF.

CDR3 loop: CAAGGNTDTQYF. In DNA, the CDR3 is TGTGCCGCGGGGGGCAACACAGATACGCAGTATTTT. This sequence joins TRBV28 and TRBJ2-3; 8 nucleotides line up with TRBD2. With V trimmed by 11 bases and J by 2 bases, 3 bases remained unmatched. Germline V CDR1 and CDR2: MDHEN, SYDVKM. The CDR3 is 12 residues long.

V and J are TRBV28 and TRBJ1-3, with D perhaps TRBD1 (5 bases). V was clipped by 6 bases and J by 0 bases, with 9 bases between them. This CDR3 is built from 14 residues. The V gene's germline CDR1 is MDHEN and CDR2 SYDVKM. CDR3 in amino acids: CASRTGISGNTIYF. The CDR3 DNA reads TGTGCCAGCAGAACAGGAATCTCTGGAAACACCATATATTTT.

V is TRBV13 and J is TRBJ2-1; 11 positions agree with TRBD2. The ends lost 3 bases at V and 5 bases at J; junction bases unmatched: 6. Germline loops: CDR1 PRHDT, CDR2 FYEKMQ (reference sequence). The CDR3 runs to 16 residues. CDR3 in amino acids: CASSFLTSGANNEQFF. For the CDR3, the DNA is TGTGCCAGCAGCTTTCTGACTAGCGGGGCGAACAATGAGCAGTTCTTC.

The chain is built from TRBV7-9 and TRBJ2-7, with 9 bases fitting TRBD1. The junction had 7 bases not matched to a gene; V was cut back by 3 bases and J by 4 bases. The CDR3 is made up of 15 amino acids. Germline V gene data show CDR1 as SEHNR and CDR2 as FQNEAQ (reference sequence). The DNA for the CDR3 is TGTGCCAGCAGCTTGGGACAGGGCTTTATGTACGAGCAGTACTTC. Residues: CASSLGQGFMYEQYF.

The chain links TRBV7-7 to TRBJ2-5, with D possibly being TRBD2 (6 bases). Germline-derived CDR1 and CDR2 are SSHAT and FNYEAQ (reference sequence). Trimming stripped 3 bases from V and 3 bases from J, with 8 bases between. The CDR3 has 13 residues. The CDR3 region is CASSFGSEETQYF. CDR3 DNA sequence: TGTGCCAGCAGCTTCGGGAGCGAAGAGACCCAGTACTTC.